There are a few counts of the clone carrying this TCR beta chain. The sample originates from a study of OX40 agonist ivuxolimab in advanced cancers. Overall study: Those treated in dose escalation had hepatocellular carcinoma, melanoma, renal cell cancer or head and neck cancer.

The assay was immunoSEQ multiplex PCR, and TCRdb's table has in-frame clones only and misses some. This sample carries 9,000 to 10,000 clones, 70% of them seen once, and the ten largest clones take approximately 30%. The CDR3 is 15 residues long. From germline, CDR1 is SGHNT and CDR2 YENEEA. V lost 5 bases to trimming and J lost 0 bases, with 11 bases between them. The chain is built from TRBV11-3 and TRBJ1-5; D is unresolved. The sequences come from CD4+ or CD8+ T cells sorted from blood, collected in a trial of the OX40 agonist ivuxolimab. The source is an adult with an advanced solid tumor such as melanoma, head and neck, liver or kidney cancer. CDR3 protein: CASSPRQVSNQPQHF. The CDR3 DNA sequence: TGTGCCAGCAGCCCCAGGCAGGTTAGCAATCAGCCCCAGCATTTT.